This TCR beta chain was captured by sequencing in a study of cytomegalovirus exposure and HLA in healthy donors. Nominal health characterized the donors when sampled, though unrecorded immune exposures were likely. The PCR employed 60 Vbeta primers together with 13 Jbeta primers. Profiling relied on immunoSEQ multiplex PCR, and the TCRdb table lists in-frame clones only, not all of them. The sample includes 130,000 or so clones, around 9% of them seen just once. This clone showed up just a few times. Its antigen is unknown. General study points: Later analysis found that TCR beta chains associated with HLA were more clonally expanded than other, equally common chains. The authors reported that TCR beta sequences could predict HLA-A and HLA-B alleles. These predictions were accurate for most subjects in the first cohort. Reports indicated that the classifier achieved high specificity and sensitivity in diagnosing cytomegalovirus status.

Germline values: CDR1 SGHDT, CDR2 YYEEEE. The CDR3 covers 14 residues. This TCR came from a man aged 40-55 years in good health and CMV-seronegative. Sequenced material: PBMCs. V usage is TRBV5-6 and J usage is TRBJ2-5; D not resolved. The J call may be faulty, since TRBJ2-7 better matches the DNA end. This chain's CDR3 is CASSLVSFPYEQYF. For the CDR3, the DNA is TGTGCCAGCAGCTTGGTCTCGTTTCCCTACGAGCAGTACTTC.